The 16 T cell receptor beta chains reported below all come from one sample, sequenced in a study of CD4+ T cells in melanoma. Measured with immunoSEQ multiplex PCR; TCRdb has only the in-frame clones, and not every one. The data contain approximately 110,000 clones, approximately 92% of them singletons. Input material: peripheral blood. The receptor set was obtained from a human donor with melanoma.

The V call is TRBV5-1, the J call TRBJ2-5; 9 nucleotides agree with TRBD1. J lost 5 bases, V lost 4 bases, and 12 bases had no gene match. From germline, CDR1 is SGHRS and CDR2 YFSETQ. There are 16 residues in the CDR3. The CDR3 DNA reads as TGCGCCAGCAGCGCCACCCTTACAGGGGGCGTGGAGACCCAGTACTTC. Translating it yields CASSATLTGGVETQYF.

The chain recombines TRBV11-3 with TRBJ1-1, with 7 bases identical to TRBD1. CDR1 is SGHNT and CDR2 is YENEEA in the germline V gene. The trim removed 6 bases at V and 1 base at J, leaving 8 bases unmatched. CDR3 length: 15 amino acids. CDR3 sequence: CASRMTGSKNTEAFF. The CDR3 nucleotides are TGTGCCAGCAGGATGACAGGGTCGAAGAACACTGAAGCTTTCTTT.

The CDR3 loop is CASSLVGSPLHF. CDR3 nucleotide sequence: TGTGCCAGCAGCTTAGTTGGTTCACCCCTCCACTTT. The chain has TRBV7-9 and TRBJ1-6; D is uncertain. Germline CDR1 reads SEHNR; CDR2 reads FQNEAQ (reference sequence). The CDR3 runs 12 residues. V was shortened by 1 base and J by 9 bases, with 4 bases between the two germline ends.

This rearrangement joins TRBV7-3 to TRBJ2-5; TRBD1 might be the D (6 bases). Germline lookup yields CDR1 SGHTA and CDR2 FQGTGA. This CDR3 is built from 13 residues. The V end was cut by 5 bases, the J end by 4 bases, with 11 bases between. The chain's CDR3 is CASSTGQSETQYF. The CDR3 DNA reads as TGTGCCAGCAGCACTGGACAGTCAGAGACCCAGTACTTC. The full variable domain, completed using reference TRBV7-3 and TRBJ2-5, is GAGVSQTPSNKVTEKGKYVELRCDPISGHTALYWYRQSLGQGPEFLIYFQGTGAADDSGLPNDRFFAVRPEGSVSTLKIQRTERGDSAVYLCASSTGQSETQYFGPGTRLLVL.

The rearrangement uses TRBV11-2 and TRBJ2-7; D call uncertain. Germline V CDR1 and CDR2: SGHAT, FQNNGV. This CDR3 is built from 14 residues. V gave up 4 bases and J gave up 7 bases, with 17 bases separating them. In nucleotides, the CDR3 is TGTGCCAGCAGCTCCCGCCTGGGTGAAGAGGAGCAGTACTTC. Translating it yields CASSSRLGEEEQYF.

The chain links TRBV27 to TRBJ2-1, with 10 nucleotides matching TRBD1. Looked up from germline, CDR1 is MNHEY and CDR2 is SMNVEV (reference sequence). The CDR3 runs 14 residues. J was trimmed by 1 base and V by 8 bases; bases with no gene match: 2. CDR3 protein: CASRQGASYNEQFF. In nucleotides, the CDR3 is TGTGCCAGCCGACAGGGGGCATCCTACAATGAGCAGTTCTTC.

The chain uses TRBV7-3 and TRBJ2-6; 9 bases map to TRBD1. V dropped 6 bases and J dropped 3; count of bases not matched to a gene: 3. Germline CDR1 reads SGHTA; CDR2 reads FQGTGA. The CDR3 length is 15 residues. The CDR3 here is CASRTGGGGANVLTF. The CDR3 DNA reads TGTGCCAGCAGAACAGGGGGCGGTGGGGCCAACGTCCTGACTTTC.

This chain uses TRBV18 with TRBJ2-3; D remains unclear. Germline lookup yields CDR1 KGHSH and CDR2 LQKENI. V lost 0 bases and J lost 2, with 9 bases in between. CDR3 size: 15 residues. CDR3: CASSPPAQTTDTQYF. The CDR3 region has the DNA TGTGCCAGCTCACCACCGGCCCAGACCACAGATACGCAGTATTTT.

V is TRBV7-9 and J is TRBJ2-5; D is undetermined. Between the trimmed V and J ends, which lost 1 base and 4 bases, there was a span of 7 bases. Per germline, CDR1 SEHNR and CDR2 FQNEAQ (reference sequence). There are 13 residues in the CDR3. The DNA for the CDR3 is TGTGCCAGCAGCTTAGGGGGTATAGAGACCCAGTACTTC. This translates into CASSLGGIETQYF. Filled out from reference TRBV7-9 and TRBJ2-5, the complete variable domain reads DTGVSQNPRHKITKRGQNVTFRCDPISEHNRLYWYRQTLGQGPEFLTYFQNEAQLEKSRLLSDRFSAERPKGSFSTLEIQRTEQGDSAMYLCASSLGGIETQYFGPGTRLLVL.

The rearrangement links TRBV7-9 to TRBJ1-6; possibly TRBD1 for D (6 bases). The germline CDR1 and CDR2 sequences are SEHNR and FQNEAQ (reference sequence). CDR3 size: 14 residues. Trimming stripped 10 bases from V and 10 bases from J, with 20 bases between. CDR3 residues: CATSPGQGESPLHF. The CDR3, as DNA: TGTGCCACGTCGCCGGGACAAGGAGAATCACCCCTCCACTTT.

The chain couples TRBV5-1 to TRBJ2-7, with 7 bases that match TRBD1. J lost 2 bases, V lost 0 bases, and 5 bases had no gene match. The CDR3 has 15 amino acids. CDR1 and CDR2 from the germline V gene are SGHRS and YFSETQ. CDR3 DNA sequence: TGCGCCAGCAGCTTGGGGGCAGGGGGAGCCTACGAGCAGTACTTC. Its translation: CASSLGAGGAYEQYF.

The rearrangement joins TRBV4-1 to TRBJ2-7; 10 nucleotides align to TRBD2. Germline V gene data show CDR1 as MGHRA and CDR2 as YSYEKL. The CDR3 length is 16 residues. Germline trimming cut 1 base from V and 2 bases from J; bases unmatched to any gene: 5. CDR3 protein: CASSQVGTSATYEQYF. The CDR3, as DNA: TGCGCCAGCAGCCAAGTTGGGACTAGCGCTACCTACGAGCAGTACTTC.

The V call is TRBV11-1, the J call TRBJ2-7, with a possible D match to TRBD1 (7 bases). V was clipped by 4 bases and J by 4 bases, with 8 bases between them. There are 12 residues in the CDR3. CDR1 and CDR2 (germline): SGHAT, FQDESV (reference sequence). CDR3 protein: CASSSGGYEQYF. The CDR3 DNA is TGTGCCAGCAGCTCAGGGGGGTACGAGCAGTACTTC.

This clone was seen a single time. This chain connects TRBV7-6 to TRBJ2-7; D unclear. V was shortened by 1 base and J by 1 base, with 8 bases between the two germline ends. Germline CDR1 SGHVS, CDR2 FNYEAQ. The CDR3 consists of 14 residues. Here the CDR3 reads CASSLDWVSYEQYF. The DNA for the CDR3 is TGTGCCAGCAGCTTAGATTGGGTATCCTACGAGCAGTACTTC. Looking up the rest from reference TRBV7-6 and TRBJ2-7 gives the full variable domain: GAGVSQSPRYKVTKRGQDVALRCDPISGHVSLYWYRQALGQGPEFLTYFNYEAQQDKSGLPNDRFSAERPEGSISTLTIQRTEQRDSAMYRCASSLDWVSYEQYFGPGTRLTVT.

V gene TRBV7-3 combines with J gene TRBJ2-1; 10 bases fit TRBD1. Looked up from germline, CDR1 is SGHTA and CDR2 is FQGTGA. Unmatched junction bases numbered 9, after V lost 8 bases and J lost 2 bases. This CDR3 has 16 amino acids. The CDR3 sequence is CASGRTGGAAYNEQFF. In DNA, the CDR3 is TGTGCCAGCGGGAGGACAGGGGGAGCGGCCTACAATGAGCAGTTCTTC.

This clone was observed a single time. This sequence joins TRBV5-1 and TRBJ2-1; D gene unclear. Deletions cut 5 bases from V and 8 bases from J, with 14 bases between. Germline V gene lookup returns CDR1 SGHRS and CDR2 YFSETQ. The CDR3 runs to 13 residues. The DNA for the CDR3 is TGCGCCAGCAGGACCCCTAGTGGGGATGAGCAGTTCTTC. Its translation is CASRTPSGDEQFF.